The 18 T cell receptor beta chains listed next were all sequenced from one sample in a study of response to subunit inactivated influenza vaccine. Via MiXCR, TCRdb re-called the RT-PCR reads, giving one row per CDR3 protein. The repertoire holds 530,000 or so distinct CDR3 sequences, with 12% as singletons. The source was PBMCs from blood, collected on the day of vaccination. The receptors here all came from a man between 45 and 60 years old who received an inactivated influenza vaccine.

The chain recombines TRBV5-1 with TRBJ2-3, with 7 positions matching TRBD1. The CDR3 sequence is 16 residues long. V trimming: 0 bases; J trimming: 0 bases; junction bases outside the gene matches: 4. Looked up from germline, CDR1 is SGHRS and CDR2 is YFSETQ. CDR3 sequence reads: CASSLVSGGSTDTQYF. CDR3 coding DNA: TGCGCCAGCAGCTTGGTTTCAGGGGGAAGCACAGATACGCAGTATTTT.

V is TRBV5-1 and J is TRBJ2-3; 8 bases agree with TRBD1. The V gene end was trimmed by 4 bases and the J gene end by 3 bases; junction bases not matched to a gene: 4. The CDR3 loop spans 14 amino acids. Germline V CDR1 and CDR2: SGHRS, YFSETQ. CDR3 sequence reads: CASSPGDRTDTQYF. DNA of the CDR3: TGCGCCAGCAGCCCAGGGGACAGGACAGATACGCAGTATTTT.

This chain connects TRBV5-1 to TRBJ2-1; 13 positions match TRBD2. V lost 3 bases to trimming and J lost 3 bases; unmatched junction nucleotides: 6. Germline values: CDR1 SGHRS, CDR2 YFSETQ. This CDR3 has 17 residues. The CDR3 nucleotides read TGCGCCAGCAGCTCCGGGACTAGCGGGGCCGGCTACAATGAGCAGTTCTTC. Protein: CASSSGTSGAGYNEQFF.

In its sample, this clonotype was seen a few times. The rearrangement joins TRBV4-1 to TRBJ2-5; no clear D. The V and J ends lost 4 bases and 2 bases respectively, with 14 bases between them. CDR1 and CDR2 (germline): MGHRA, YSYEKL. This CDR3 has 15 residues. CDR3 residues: CASSPKGGIQETQYF. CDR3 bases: TGCGCCAGCAGCCCGAAGGGTGGGATACAAGAGACCCAGTACTTC.

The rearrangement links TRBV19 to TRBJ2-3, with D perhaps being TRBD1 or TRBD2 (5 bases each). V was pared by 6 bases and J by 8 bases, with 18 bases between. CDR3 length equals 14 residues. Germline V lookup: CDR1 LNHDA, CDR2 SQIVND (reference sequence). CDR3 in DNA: TGTGCCAGTAGCCTCTCGTCGGGGCGAAGTACGCAGTATTTT. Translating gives CASSLSSGRSTQYF.

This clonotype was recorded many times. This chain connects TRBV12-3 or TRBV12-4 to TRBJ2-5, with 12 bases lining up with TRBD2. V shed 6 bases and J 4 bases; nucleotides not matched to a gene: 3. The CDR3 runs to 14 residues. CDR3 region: CASRQTSGGETQYF. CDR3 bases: TGTGCCAGCAGACAGACTAGCGGGGGAGAGACCCAGTACTTC.

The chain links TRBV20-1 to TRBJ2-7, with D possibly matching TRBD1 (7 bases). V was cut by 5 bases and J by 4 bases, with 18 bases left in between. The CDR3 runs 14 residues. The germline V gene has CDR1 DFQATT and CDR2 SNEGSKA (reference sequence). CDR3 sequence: CSAAPRGDSYEQYF. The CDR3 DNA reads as TGCAGTGCTGCCCCCAGGGGGGACTCTTACGAGCAGTACTTC.

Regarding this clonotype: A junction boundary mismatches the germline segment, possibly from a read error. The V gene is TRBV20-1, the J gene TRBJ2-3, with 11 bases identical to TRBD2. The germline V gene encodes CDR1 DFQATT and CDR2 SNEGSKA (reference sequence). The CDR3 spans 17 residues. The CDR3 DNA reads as TGCTGTGCTAGAGATCCGCTAGCGGGAGGTTGGACAGATACGCAGTATTTT. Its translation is CCARDPLAGGWTDTQYF.

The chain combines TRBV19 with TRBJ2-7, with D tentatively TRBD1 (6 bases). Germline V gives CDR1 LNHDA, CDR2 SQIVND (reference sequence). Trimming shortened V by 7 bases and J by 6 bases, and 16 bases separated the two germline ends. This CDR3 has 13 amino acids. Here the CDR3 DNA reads TGTGCCAGTAAATCAGGGGCGGAAAGCGAGCAGTACTTC. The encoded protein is CASKSGAESEQYF.

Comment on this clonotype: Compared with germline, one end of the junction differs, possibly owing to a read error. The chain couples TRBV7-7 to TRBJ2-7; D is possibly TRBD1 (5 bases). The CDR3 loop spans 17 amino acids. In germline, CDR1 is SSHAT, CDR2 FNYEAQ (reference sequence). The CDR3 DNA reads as TGTGCTAGCAGCTTCCCCTTGGGGCAGGAGACCCCCTACGAGCAGTACTTC. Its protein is CASSFPLGQETPYEQYF. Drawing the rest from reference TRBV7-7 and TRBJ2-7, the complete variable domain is GAGVSQSPRYKVTKRGQDVTLRCDPISSHATLYWYQQALGQGPEFLTYFNYEAQPDKSGLPSDRFSAERPEGSISTLTIQRTEQRDSAMYRCASSFPLGQETPYEQYFGPGTRLTVT.

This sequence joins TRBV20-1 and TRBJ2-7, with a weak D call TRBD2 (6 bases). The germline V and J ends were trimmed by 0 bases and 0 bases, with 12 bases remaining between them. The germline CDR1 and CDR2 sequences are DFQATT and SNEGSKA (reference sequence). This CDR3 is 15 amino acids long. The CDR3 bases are TGCAGTGCTAGAGATGCGGGGAAGGGCTCCTACGAGCAGTACTTC. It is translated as CSARDAGKGSYEQYF.

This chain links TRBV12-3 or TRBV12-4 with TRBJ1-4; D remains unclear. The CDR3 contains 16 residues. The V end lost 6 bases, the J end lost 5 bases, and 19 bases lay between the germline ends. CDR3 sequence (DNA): TGTGCCAGCAGCCGATATCTCGGGATGGGGAATGAAAAACTGTTTTTT. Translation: CASSRYLGMGNEKLFF.

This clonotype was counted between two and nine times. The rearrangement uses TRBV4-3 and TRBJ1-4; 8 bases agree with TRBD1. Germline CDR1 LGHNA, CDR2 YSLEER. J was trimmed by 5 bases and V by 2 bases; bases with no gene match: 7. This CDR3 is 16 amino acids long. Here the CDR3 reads CASSQQGDRNNEKLFF. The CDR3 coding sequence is TGCGCCAGCAGCCAACAAGGGGACAGGAACAATGAAAAACTGTTTTTT.

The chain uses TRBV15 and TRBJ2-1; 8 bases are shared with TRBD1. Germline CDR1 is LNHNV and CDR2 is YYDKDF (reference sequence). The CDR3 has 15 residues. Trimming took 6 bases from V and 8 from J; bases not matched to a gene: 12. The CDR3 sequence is CATRTDRVLGDEQFF. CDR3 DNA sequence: TGTGCCACCAGGACGGACAGGGTCCTGGGCGATGAGCAGTTCTTC.

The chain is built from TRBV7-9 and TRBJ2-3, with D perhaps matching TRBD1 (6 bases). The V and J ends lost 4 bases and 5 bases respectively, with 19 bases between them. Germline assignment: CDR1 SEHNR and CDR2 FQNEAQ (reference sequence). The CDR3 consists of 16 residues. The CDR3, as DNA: TGTGCCAGCAGCTATGGGACACATCCGACCAAAGATACGCAGTATTTT. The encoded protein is CASSYGTHPTKDTQYF.

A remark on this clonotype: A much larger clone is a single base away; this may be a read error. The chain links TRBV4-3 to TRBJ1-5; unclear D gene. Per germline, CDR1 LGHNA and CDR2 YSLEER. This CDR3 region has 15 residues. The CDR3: CASSQDTGSKQPQHF. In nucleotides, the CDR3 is TGCGCCAGCAGCCAAGATACTGGTAGCAAACAGCCCCAGCATTTT.

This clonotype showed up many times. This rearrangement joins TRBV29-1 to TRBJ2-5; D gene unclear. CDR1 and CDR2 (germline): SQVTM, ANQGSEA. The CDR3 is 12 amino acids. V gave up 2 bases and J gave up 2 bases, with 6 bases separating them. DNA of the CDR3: TGCAGCGTTGAATCCGTACAAGAGACCCAGTACTTC. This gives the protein CSVESVQETQYF.

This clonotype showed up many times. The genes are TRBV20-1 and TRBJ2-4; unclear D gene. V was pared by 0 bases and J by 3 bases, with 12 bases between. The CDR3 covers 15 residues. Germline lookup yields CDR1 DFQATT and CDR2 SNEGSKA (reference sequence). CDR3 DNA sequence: TGCAGTGCTAGAGACTTTCGTATCGGCAAAAACATTCAGTACTTC. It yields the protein CSARDFRIGKNIQYF.